Each of the 20 T cell receptor beta chains below was sequenced from the same sample in a study of blood T cell repertoires in COVID-19. Method: immunoSEQ multiplex PCR; TCRdb's copy keeps in-frame clones and lacks some. This repertoire shows approximately 200,000 clones, 65% to 85% found once; its top ten account for around 15%. Sequenced input: peripheral blood. The receptor set was obtained from a man in his sixties with active or convalescent COVID-19.

The chain is built from TRBV5-4 and TRBJ2-1; possibly TRBD2 for D (5 bases). The V and J ends lost 3 bases and 0 bases respectively, with 13 bases between them. The CDR3 runs to 16 residues. Germline V lookup: CDR1 SGHNT, CDR2 YYREEE (reference sequence). This chain's CDR3 is CASSSSSASSYNEQFF. The CDR3 bases are TGTGCCAGCAGCTCCAGTAGCGCTAGCTCCTACAATGAGCAGTTCTTC.

The chain combines TRBV5-5 with TRBJ2-5; a weak D match, TRBD2 (5 bases). CDR1 and CDR2 (germline): SGHKS, YYEKEE (reference sequence). The V gene lost 0 bases and the J gene lost 5 bases, with 11 bases spanning the gap. This CDR3 has 14 amino acids. CDR3 coding DNA: TGTGCCAGCAGCTTGGAGAGGGTGGGGGAGACCCAGTACTTC. Translation gives CASSLERVGETQYF.

The genes are TRBV15 and TRBJ1-2; D is possibly TRBD1 (6 bases). Germline CDR1 reads LNHNV; CDR2 reads YYDKDF (reference sequence). The CDR3 spans 13 residues. The V gene lost 7 bases and the J gene lost 5 bases, with 14 bases spanning the gap. CDR3 nucleotides: TGTGCCACCAAGGGGGGGTACGAGTATGGCTACACCTTC. Translated, it gives CATKGGYEYGYTF.

The CDR3 sequence: CASSLGIAARDEQFF. The DNA for the CDR3 is TGTGCCAGCAGCTTGGGGATAGCGGCTAGGGATGAGCAGTTCTTC. This chain uses TRBV5-4 with TRBJ2-1, with TRBD2 as a possible D gene (6 bases). Germline V CDR1 and CDR2: SGHNT, YYREEE (reference sequence). The CDR3 contains 15 residues. The ends were cut back, 0 bases at V and 8 bases at J, with 15 bases in the middle.

The chain employs TRBV5-1 and TRBJ1-1; D possibly corresponds to TRBD1 (6 bases). Germline V gene sequence: CDR1 SGHRS, CDR2 YFSETQ. The ends were cut back, 0 bases at V and 2 bases at J, with 11 bases in the middle. The CDR3 contains 15 residues. DNA of the CDR3: TGCGCCAGCAGCTTGGCCTGGGGGCCCAACACTGAAGCTTTCTTT. Translated, it gives CASSLAWGPNTEAFF.

As for this clone: Distinct nucleotide sequences in the sample also encode this CDR3. This sequence joins TRBV5-1 and TRBJ1-1; the D gene is possibly TRBD1 (5 bases). CDR3 length equals 13 residues. Trimming removed 1 base from V and 3 bases from J, with 7 bases in between. Germline CDR1 reads SGHRS; CDR2 reads YFSETQ. CDR3 coding DNA: TGCGCCAGCAGCTTGCAGGGCGACACTGAAGCTTTCTTT. It specifies CASSLQGDTEAFF.

The CDR3 spells CASSPPAGGGGSYEQYF. DNA of the CDR3: TGTGCCAGCTCACCACCGGCTGGGGGAGGCGGGTCCTACGAGCAGTACTTC. The chain recombines TRBV18 with TRBJ2-7; D may be TRBD2 (6 bases). This CDR3 spans 17 amino acids. The ends were cut back, 0 bases at V and 1 base at J, with 16 bases in the middle. Germline loops: CDR1 KGHSH, CDR2 LQKENI. Looking up the rest from reference TRBV18 and TRBJ2-7 gives the full variable domain: NAGVMQNPRHLVRRRGQEARLRCSPMKGHSHVYWYRQLPEEGLKFMVYLQKENIIDESGMPKERFSAEFPKEGPSILRIQQVVRGDSAAYFCASSPPAGGGGSYEQYFGPGTRLTVT.

In DNA form, the CDR3 reads TGTGCCAGCAGTTTGACCCAGGGCTACGAGCAGTACTTC. Protein sequence: CASSLTQGYEQYF. The rearrangement links TRBV27 to TRBJ2-7; tentative D call: TRBD1 (5 bases). CDR3 length: 13 amino acids. Trimming stripped 3 bases from V and 3 bases from J, with 9 bases between. Germline V CDR1 and CDR2: MNHEY, SMNVEV (reference sequence).

The rearrangement joins TRBV29-1 to TRBJ2-1; 7 bases line up with TRBD2. The V segment lost 6 bases and the J segment 4 bases; nucleotides outside the gene matches: 15. Looked up from germline, CDR1 is SQVTM and CDR2 is ANQGSEA. The CDR3 has 16 amino acids. The CDR3 is CSVVGVGTSAYNEQFF. For the CDR3, the DNA is TGCAGCGTGGTGGGGGTGGGAACTAGCGCTTACAATGAGCAGTTCTTC.

The chain uses TRBV4-1 and TRBJ2-7; D might be TRBD1 (5 bases). CDR3 size: 16 residues. Trimming stripped 0 bases from V and 2 bases from J, with 14 bases between. Germline V gene data show CDR1 as MGHRA and CDR2 as YSYEKL. The CDR3 nucleotides read TGCGCCAGCAGCCAAGAGCAGGGTTTAGTTGCCTACGAGCAGTACTTC. It encodes CASSQEQGLVAYEQYF.

The table lists this clone with a count of one. For the CDR3, the DNA is TGTGCCAGCATTACCGATAGCGGGAGGGCCACAGATACGCAGTATTTT. Protein: CASITDSGRATDTQYF. The chain uses TRBV2 and TRBJ2-3; the match to TRBD2 covers 11 bases. Germline loops: CDR1 SNHLY, CDR2 FYNNEI. The trim removed 7 bases at V and 2 bases at J, leaving 8 bases unmatched. The CDR3 consists of 16 residues. Together with reference TRBV2 and TRBJ2-3, the CDR3 gives the full variable domain: EPEVTQTPSHQVTQMGQEVILRCVPISNHLYFYWYRQILGQKVEFLVSFYNNEISEKSEIFDDQFSVERPDGSNFTLKIRSTKLEDSAMYFCASITDSGRATDTQYFGPGTRLTVL.

The V gene is TRBV5-4, the J gene TRBJ1-3, with 7 positions matching TRBD1. The CDR3 consists of 17 residues. Per the germline V gene, CDR1 is SGHNT and CDR2 is YYREEE (reference sequence). The trim removed 1 base at V and 0 bases at J, leaving 7 bases unmatched. The CDR3 spells CASSLTGVPGSGNTIYF. The CDR3 region has the DNA TGTGCCAGCAGCTTGACAGGGGTCCCCGGCTCTGGAAACACCATATATTTT.

This clone turned up a few times. The V call is TRBV9, the J call TRBJ2-5, with 9 bases aligning to TRBD1. Germline V gene lookup returns CDR1 SGDLS and CDR2 YYNGEE. The J segment lost 5 bases and the V segment lost 4 bases, leaving 9 bases of the junction unmatched. CDR3 length: 15 amino acids. In nucleotides, the CDR3 is TGTGCCAGCAGCCCGTGGACAGGGACAGGGGAGACCCAGTACTTC. Protein sequence: CASSPWTGTGETQYF.

The rearrangement joins TRBV28 to TRBJ2-1; 7 positions match TRBD1. The junction had 6 bases not matched to a gene; V was cut back by 5 bases and J by 5 bases. In germline, CDR1 is MDHEN, CDR2 SYDVKM. The CDR3 loop spans 14 amino acids. In DNA form, the CDR3 reads TGTGCCAGCAGTGGGACAGCCATTCACAATGAGCAGTTCTTC. Its translation: CASSGTAIHNEQFF. The whole variable domain, filled in from reference TRBV28 and TRBJ2-1, reads DVKVTQSSRYLVKRTGEKVFLECVQDMDHENMFWYRQDPGLGLRLIYFSYDVKMKEKGDIPEGYSVSREKKERFSLILESASTNQTSMYLCASSGTAIHNEQFFGPGTRLTVL.

This clone was counted between two and nine times. The chain combines TRBV7-2 with TRBJ2-7; D is possibly TRBD1 (7 bases). V shed 1 base and J shed 7 bases, with 14 bases lying between them. Germline values: CDR1 SGHTA, CDR2 FQGNSA. The CDR3 extends over 14 amino acids. CDR3 nucleotides: TGTGCCAGCAGCTTAGACCCCAGGGGGGAGGAGCAGTACTTC. This gives the protein CASSLDPRGEEQYF.

Only a few counts were recorded for this clone. The chain recombines TRBV28 with TRBJ1-6, with D perhaps matching TRBD1 (5 bases). The CDR3 is made up of 16 amino acids. Trimming left V 2 bases short and J 9 bases short, with 17 bases between. Germline V gene data show CDR1 as MDHEN and CDR2 as SYDVKM. The CDR3 loop reads CASSLDPERGGSPLHF. CDR3 coding DNA: TGTGCCAGCAGTTTAGACCCTGAAAGGGGAGGTTCACCCCTCCACTTT.

This clone was observed a few times. Different DNA sequences within this sample yield the same CDR3. This chain joins TRBV28 and TRBJ1-5; D is unresolved. The CDR3 spans 12 residues. Between the trimmed V and J ends, which lost 3 bases and 4 bases, there was a span of 4 bases. Per germline, CDR1 MDHEN and CDR2 SYDVKM. In nucleotides, the CDR3 is TGTGCCAGCAGTTTGAGGAATCAGCCCCAGCATTTT. Translating it yields CASSLRNQPQHF. Filled out from reference TRBV28 and TRBJ1-5, the complete variable domain reads DVKVTQSSRYLVKRTGEKVFLECVQDMDHENMFWYRQDPGLGLRLIYFSYDVKMKEKGDIPEGYSVSREKKERFSLILESASTNQTSMYLCASSLRNQPQHFGDGTRLSIL.

This clone appeared a single time. This rearrangement joins TRBV7-2 to TRBJ1-1; D may be TRBD1 (6 bases). Germline CDR1 and CDR2: SGHTA and FQGNSA. The V gene lost 3 bases and the J gene lost 4 bases, with 12 bases spanning the gap. The CDR3 sequence is 14 residues long. CDR3 sequence: CASSFQDSFTEAFF. The CDR3 nucleotides are TGTGCCAGCAGCTTCCAGGACAGTTTCACTGAAGCTTTCTTT.

This clone was detected a few times. For the CDR3, the DNA is TGTGCCAGCTCACCATCGATGGGGCGGGGGGCCAACGTCCTGACTTTC. Its translation is CASSPSMGRGANVLTF. The chain recombines TRBV18 with TRBJ2-6; D may be TRBD1 (5 bases). V lost 2 bases and J 4 bases, leaving 12 bases between the germline ends. Germline V gene lookup returns CDR1 KGHSH and CDR2 LQKENI. The CDR3 loop spans 16 amino acids.

This chain uses TRBV9 with TRBJ2-1; no clear D gene. With 0 bases removed from V and 6 bases from J, the gap between germline ends came to 10 bases. Germline CDR1 is SGDLS and CDR2 is YYNGEE. This CDR3 contains 14 residues. The CDR3 bases are TGTGCCAGCAGCGTAGCTTCTGTTCGCAATGAGCAGTTCTTC. Protein sequence: CASSVASVRNEQFF. The full variable domain, in which reference TRBV9 and TRBJ2-1 provide the parts outside the CDR3, is DSGVTQTPKHLITATGQRVTLRCSPRSGDLSVYWYQQSLDQGLQFLIQYYNGEERAKGNILERFSAQQFPDLHSELNLSSLELGDSALYFCASSVASVRNEQFFGPGTRLTVL.